This T cell receptor (beta chain) was sequenced for a study of blood T cells in healthy people across ages. Study details: About one barcoded beta molecule per two T cells was captured by template switching.

The table lists this clonotype with a few counts. The antigen remains undetermined. The study's findings and limits: As age increased, TCR beta diversity per million T cells fell in a roughly linear fashion. Aged donors had fewer naive CD4+ cells and lower diversity than long-lived donors.

Next came a second PCR, run for about 6 to 12 cycles, which used a sample-barcoded 5' primer along with a J-beta primer mix. TCRdb processed the 5' RACE reads anew with MiXCR; each CDR3 protein has one entry. The sample has hundreds of thousands of distinct CDR3 sequences; 20% to 25% are singletons. The CDR3 sequence is 16 residues long. Looked up from germline, CDR1 is SGHNT and CDR2 is YENEEA. V trimming: 3 bases; J trimming: 5 bases; junction bases outside the gene matches: 11. PBMCs, at least 7 million per sample, were isolated. Material: blood. V usage is TRBV11-3 and J usage is TRBJ2-5; 8 bases align to TRBD1. The TCR sequence derives from a man between 65 and 79 years old in good health. CDR3 protein: CASSLSGPDRGETQYF. The DNA of the CDR3 is TGTGCCAGCAGCTTGAGTGGGCCAGACAGGGGTGAGACCCAGTACTTC.